This T cell receptor beta chain was observed in a study of blood T cell repertoires in COVID-19. Turning to the study itself: The study drew acute and convalescent COVID-19 samples from the United States, Italy and Spain. PBMCs, B-cell-depleted T cells, or T cells provided the cDNA or gDNA that made up the material.

Seattle researchers signed up patients amid active infection and tracked them longitudinally. As originally analysed: It was from reference gene primer amplification that nucleated cell counts were estimated. Measured with immunoSEQ multiplex PCR; TCRdb has only the in-frame clones, and not every one. V and J calls and clone size are copied from that table; D and trimming were computed from the DNA. The sample lists about 200,000 clones, roughly 92% occurring once. The CDR3 spans 16 residues. In germline, CDR1 is MNHEY, CDR2 SVGAGI. Deletions cut 2 bases from V and 0 bases from J, with 14 bases between.

The specimen was peripheral blood. The sequence was obtained from a man between 25 and 39 years old with COVID-19, enrolled during active disease. V and J are TRBV6-5 and TRBJ2-7; tentatively, D is TRBD1 (6 bases). CDR3 nucleotide sequence: TGTGCCAGCAGTTACGCCGGGACACCGAGCTCCTACGAGCAGTACTTC. This encodes CASSYAGTPSSYEQYF.